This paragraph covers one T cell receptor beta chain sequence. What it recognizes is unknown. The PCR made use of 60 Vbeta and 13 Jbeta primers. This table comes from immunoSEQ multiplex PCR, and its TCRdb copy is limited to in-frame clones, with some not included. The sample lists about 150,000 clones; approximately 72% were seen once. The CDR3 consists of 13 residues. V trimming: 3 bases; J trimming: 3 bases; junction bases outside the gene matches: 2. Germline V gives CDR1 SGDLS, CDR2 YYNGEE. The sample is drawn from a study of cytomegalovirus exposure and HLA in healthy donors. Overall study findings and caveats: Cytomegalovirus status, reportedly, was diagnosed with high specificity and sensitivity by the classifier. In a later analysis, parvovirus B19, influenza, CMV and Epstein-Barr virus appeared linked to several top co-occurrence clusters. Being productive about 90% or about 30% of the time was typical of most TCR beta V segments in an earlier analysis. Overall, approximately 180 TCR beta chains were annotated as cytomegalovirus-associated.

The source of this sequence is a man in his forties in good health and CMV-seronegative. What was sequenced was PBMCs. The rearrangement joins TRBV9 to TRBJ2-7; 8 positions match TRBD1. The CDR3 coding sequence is TGTGCCAGCAGCGGGGACAGGTACTACGAGCAGTACTTC. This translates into CASSGDRYYEQYF.